Listed below are T cell receptor beta chains from one sample, sequenced in a study of CD8+ T cells in alopecia areata. Here immunoSEQ multiplex PCR was the method, and the copy in TCRdb shows in-frame clones only, minus some. The sample holds about 110,000 clones, roughly 84% seen once. Sequences were derived from CD8+ T cells sorted from blood, sampled at week 24, from a patient treated with tofacitinib. These receptor sequences come from a human donor with alopecia areata. Both conserved end residues are part of each CDR3. A D gene is named only where the DNA matches it firmly. Part of the rows lack a size; the others show once, few, many or a class for expanded clones.

d_gene | j_gene | abundance | v_gene | CDR3aa | CDR3nt
- | TRBJ2-7 | - | TRBV13 | CASSLGREQYF | TGTGCCAGCAGCTTGGGCAGGGAGCAGTACTTC
- | TRBJ2-5 | - | TRBV7-9 | CASSRGLHGLETQYF | TGTGCCAGCAGCCGAGGACTACACGGGCTGGAGACCCAGTACTTC
- | TRBJ2-3 | - | TRBV4-3 | CASSQDHQVYGTDTQYF | TGCGCCAGCAGCCAAGATCACCAGGTCTATGGCACAGATACGCAGTATTTT
- | TRBJ2-1 | - | TRBV2 | CASSAKGTPTYNEQFF | TGTGCCAGCAGTGCAAAGGGTACACCCACCTACAATGAGCAGTTCTTC
TRBD1 | TRBJ1-3 | - | TRBV7-9 | CASSPGTGGPISGNTIYF | TGTGCCAGCAGCCCCGGGACAGGGGGCCCGATCTCTGGAAACACCATATATTTT
TRBD1 | TRBJ1-2 | - | TRBV7-9 | CASSPTGTGFGYTF | TGTGCCAGCAGCCCCACCGGGACAGGGTTTGGCTACACCTTC
TRBD1 | TRBJ2-7 | - | TRBV19 | CASSIPGGVYEQYF | TGTGCCAGTAGTATCCCAGGGGGCGTCTACGAGCAGTACTTC
- | TRBJ2-7 | - | TRBV19 | CASSIGDLSSYEQYF | TGTGCCAGTAGTATAGGGGACTTGAGCTCCTACGAGCAGTACTTC
- | TRBJ2-7 | once | TRBV5-1 | CASSYGGRYEQYF | TGCGCCAGCAGCTACGGGGGCCGCTACGAGCAGTACTTC
- | TRBJ2-7 | - | TRBV5-1 | CASSTGGSYEQYF | TGCGCCAGCAGCACCGGGGGCTCCTACGAGCAGTACTTC
- | TRBJ1-6 | once | TRBV14 | CASSHAQGPNSPLHF | TGTGCCAGCAGCCACGCTCAGGGGCCCAATTCACCCCTCCACTTT
- | TRBJ2-1 | - | TRBV7-2 | CASSLGGGAKDNEQFF | TGTGCCAGCAGCTTAGGTGGCGGGGCCAAAGACAATGAGCAGTTCTTC
- | TRBJ2-5 | - | TRBV7-9 | CASSSEASNQETQYF | TGTGCCAGCAGCTCCGAGGCGAGCAACCAAGAGACCCAGTACTTC
TRBD1 | TRBJ2-7 | - | TRBV29-1 | CSVRLGQGAYEQYF | TGCAGCGTTCGTCTGGGACAGGGAGCCTACGAGCAGTACTTC
- | TRBJ2-2 | - | TRBV2 | CASSERAGELFF | TGTGCCAGCAGTGAAAGGGCCGGGGAGCTGTTTTTT
- | TRBJ2-3 | few | TRBV11-2 | CASSLSGRADTQYF | TGTGCCAGCAGCTTATCGGGTAGGGCAGATACGCAGTATTTT